This TCR beta chain comes out of a study of T cells after yellow fever vaccination. This clonotype has just a few counts. Its matching antigen is unknown. Study-wide results and caveats: The CD4 compartment and the CD8 compartment contained a small share of clonotypes in common.

TCRdb reprocessed the 5' RACE reads via MiXCR and lists one record per CDR3 protein. This sample has a few hundred thousand distinct CDR3 sequences, with around 6.7% found just once. Germline V CDR1 and CDR2: LGHNA, YNFKEQ. The ends lost 1 base at V and 0 bases at J; junction bases unmatched: 11. CDR3 length: 18 residues. The chain employs TRBV4-2 and TRBJ1-2; 7 bases align to TRBD1. Specimen: CD4+ T cells sorted from PBMCs, collected on the day of the yellow fever booster vaccination. The source of this sequence is a man aged 30 to 39 who received the YFV17D yellow fever vaccine. In DNA form, the CDR3 reads TGTGCCAGCAGCCAAGGGGCCCGGGACAGAGGTGCTAACTATGGCTACACCTTC. As protein: CASSQGARDRGANYGYTF.